This T cell receptor beta chain was retrieved from a study of blood T cell repertoires in COVID-19. For the study at large: Samples taken during acute and convalescent COVID-19 were collected in the United States, Italy and Spain. Sources were T cells, B-cell-depleted T cells, or PBMCs; the material itself was cDNA or gDNA.

As originally analysed: Amplification from reference gene primers served as the basis for estimated nucleated cell counts. Clones were sequenced by immunoSEQ multiplex PCR, and TCRdb holds only the in-frame ones, with some missing. V and J calls and clone size follow that table, whereas D and trimming were derived from the DNA. The data hold 200,000 to 250,000 clones, with more than 70% observed a single time. Trimming removed 0 bases from V and 12 bases from J, with 17 bases in between. CDR1 and CDR2 (germline): GTSNPN, SVGIG (reference sequence). The CDR3 has 14 amino acids. The clonotype originates from an elderly woman with acute or convalescent COVID-19. Sequenced material: peripheral blood. The chain carries TRBV30 and TRBJ1-4, with TRBD1 as a possible D gene (6 bases). CDR3 DNA sequence: TGTGCCTGGAGTGTACGGGGGGCGCAGAGACAACTGTTTTTT. It is translated as CAWSVRGAQRQLFF.